This TCR beta chain was sequenced in a study of cytomegalovirus exposure and HLA in healthy donors. The study's findings and limits: A prior analysis recorded that most TCR beta V segments were productive about 87% or about 30% of the time.

About this clone: Its antigen remains unknown.

Germline assignment: CDR1 SEHNR and CDR2 FQNEAQ (reference sequence). V was shortened by 3 bases and J by 10 bases, with 18 bases between the two germline ends. The length of the CDR3 is 15 residues. Amplification used 60 Vbeta primers and 13 Jbeta primers. Some clones are missing from TCRdb's copy, which holds only in-frame ones; the method was immunoSEQ multiplex PCR. The sample holds about 110,000 clones, around 75% seen once. The receptor comes from a male donor in good health and CMV-seropositive. Input material: PBMCs. The chain combines TRBV7-9 with TRBJ1-4; unclear D gene. CDR3 nucleotide sequence: TGTGCCAGCAGCTTTGAATCTGGGAGGGTAGGAAAACTGTTTTTT. Translated, it gives CASSFESGRVGKLFF.